These T cell receptor beta chains were read from a single sample in a study of early T cells in non-severe SARS-CoV-2 infection. In TCRdb, the 5' RACE reads were re-called with MiXCR into one record per CDR3 protein. The sample records 60,000 or so distinct CDR3 sequences, about 12% being singletons. The source material was whole blood. The source of these receptors is an adult who was a healthcare worker with PCR-confirmed SARS-CoV-2 infection or an uninfected control (not recorded which). CDR3s leave out the opening cysteine and the closing phenylalanine or tryptophan.

V gene: TRBV6-1; CDR3 protein: ASSLQGAGETQY
V gene: TRBV5-4; CDR3 protein: ASREGRENTEAF
V gene: TRBV9; CDR3 protein: ASSVTPGNTEAF
V gene: TRBV12-5; CDR3 protein: ASASGRRVPQPQH
V gene: TRBV12-5; CDR3 protein: ASGQGQLSNEQF
V gene: TRBV5-1; CDR3 protein: ASSSKSYEQY
V gene: TRBV7-9; CDR3 protein: ASSFLTDTQY
V gene: TRBV20-1; CDR3 protein: SAPTPSERTDTQY
V gene: TRBV28; CDR3 protein: ASRVLAGGPGTDTQY
V gene: TRBV5-1; CDR3 protein: ASSLAAGGELF
V gene: TRBV12-3/TRBV12-4; CDR3 protein: GTVRGGGLGEAF
V gene: TRBV29-1; CDR3 protein: SVLLGGLELF
V gene: TRBV28; CDR3 protein: ASSLIGGSGSNQPQH
V gene: TRBV5-4; CDR3 protein: ASSLSGTSYNEQF
V gene: TRBV20-1; CDR3 protein: SARDGGTGRNSPLH
V gene: TRBV29-1; CDR3 protein: SVEPDRGRGETQY
V gene: TRBV6-4; CDR3 protein: ASSDSTSSYEQY
V gene: TRBV29-1; CDR3 protein: SLGQRNEQF
V gene: TRBV6-6; CDR3 protein: ASSYARGYNQPQH
V gene: TRBV28; CDR3 protein: AIGGVSSYEQY
V gene: TRBV9; CDR3 protein: ASSVGIGWGQYEQY
V gene: TRBV21-1; CDR3 protein: ASSQTSGQTYNEQF
V gene: TRBV30; CDR3 protein: AWSSASGSSVRNEQF
V gene: TRBV7-8; CDR3 protein: ASSLNQGLITDTQY
V gene: TRBV6-4; CDR3 protein: ASKQLAGGTDTQY
V gene: TRBV12-5; CDR3 protein: ASGLGDRTDTQY
V gene: TRBV18; CDR3 protein: ASSSGTSQETQY
V gene: TRBV7-9; CDR3 protein: ASSLIPGRNTEAF
V gene: TRBV29-1; CDR3 protein: SVRRYNEQF
V gene: TRBV7-6; CDR3 protein: ASSFRDSSYEQY
V gene: TRBV5-1; CDR3 protein: ASSRSIQDSGLF
V gene: TRBV7-9; CDR3 protein: ASSLAEQGALYGYT
V gene: TRBV7-2; CDR3 protein: ASSSNGLVPETQY
V gene: TRBV5-4; CDR3 protein: ASRSTSSYEQY
V gene: TRBV11-1; CDR3 protein: ASSPGTGPHEQY
V gene: TRBV19; CDR3 protein: ASSTPTGETQY
V gene: TRBV6-2/TRBV6-3; CDR3 protein: ASSYGILSYEQY
V gene: TRBV12-3/TRBV12-4; CDR3 protein: ASIFRSNTGELF
V gene: TRBV9; CDR3 protein: ASSAPDRGRTEAF
V gene: TRBV13; CDR3 protein: ASSLRGTEAF
V gene: TRBV12-3/TRBV12-4; CDR3 protein: ASALEGQGISGNTIY
V gene: TRBV29-1; CDR3 protein: SVITGGNTGELF
V gene: TRBV12-3/TRBV12-4; CDR3 protein: ASSLRPGLAGRTDTQY
V gene: TRBV29-1; CDR3 protein: SVSGPGTILKY
V gene: TRBV11-2; CDR3 protein: ASSWKTGDGNTIY
V gene: TRBV29-1; CDR3 protein: SVASGTSALSYNEQF
V gene: TRBV25-1; CDR3 protein: ASSEFETGTNTIY
V gene: TRBV4-3; CDR3 protein: ASSHPGLAGDEQF